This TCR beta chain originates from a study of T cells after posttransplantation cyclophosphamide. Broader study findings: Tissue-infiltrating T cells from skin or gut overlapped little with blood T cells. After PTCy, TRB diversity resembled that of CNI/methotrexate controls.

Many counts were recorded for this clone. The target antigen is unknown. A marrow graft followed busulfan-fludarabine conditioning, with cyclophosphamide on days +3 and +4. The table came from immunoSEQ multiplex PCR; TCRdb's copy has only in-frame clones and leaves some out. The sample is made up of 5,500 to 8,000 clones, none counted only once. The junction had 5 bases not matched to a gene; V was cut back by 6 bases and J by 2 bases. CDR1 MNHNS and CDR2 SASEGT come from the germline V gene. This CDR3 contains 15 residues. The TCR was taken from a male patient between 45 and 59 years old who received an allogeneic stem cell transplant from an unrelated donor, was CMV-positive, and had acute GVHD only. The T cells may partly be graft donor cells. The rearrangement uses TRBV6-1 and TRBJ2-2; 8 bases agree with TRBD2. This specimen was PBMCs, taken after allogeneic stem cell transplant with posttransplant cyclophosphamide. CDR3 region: CASRDGGGNTGELFF. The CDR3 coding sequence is TGTGCCAGCAGGGACGGGGGGGGAAACACCGGGGAGCTGTTTTTT.